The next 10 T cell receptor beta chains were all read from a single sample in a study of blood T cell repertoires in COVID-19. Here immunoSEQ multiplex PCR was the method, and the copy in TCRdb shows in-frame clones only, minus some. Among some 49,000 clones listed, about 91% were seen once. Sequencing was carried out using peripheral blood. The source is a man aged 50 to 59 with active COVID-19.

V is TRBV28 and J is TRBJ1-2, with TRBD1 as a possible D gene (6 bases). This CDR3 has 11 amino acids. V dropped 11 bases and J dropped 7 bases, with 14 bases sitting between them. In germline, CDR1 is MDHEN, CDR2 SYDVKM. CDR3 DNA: TGTGCCCTCCAGGGGCATTTTGGCTACACCTTC. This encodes CALQGHFGYTF.

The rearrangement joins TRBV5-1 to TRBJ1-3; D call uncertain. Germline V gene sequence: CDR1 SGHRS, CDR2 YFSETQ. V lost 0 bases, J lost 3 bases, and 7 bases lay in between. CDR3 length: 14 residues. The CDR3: CASSLEPVGNTIYF. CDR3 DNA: TGCGCCAGCAGCTTGGAACCGGTTGGAAACACCATATATTTT.

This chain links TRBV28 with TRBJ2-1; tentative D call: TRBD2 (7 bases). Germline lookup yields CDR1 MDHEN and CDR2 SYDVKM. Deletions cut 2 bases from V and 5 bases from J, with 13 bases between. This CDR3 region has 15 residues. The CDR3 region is CASSLLEGGNNEQFF. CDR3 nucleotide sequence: TGTGCCAGCAGTTTACTTGAGGGGGGGAACAATGAGCAGTTCTTC.

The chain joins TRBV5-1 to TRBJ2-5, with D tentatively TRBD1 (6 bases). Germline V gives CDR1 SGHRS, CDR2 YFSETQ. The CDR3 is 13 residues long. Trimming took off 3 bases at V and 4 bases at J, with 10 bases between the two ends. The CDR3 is CASSSDSLETQYF. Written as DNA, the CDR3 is TGCGCCAGCAGCTCGGACAGTTTAGAGACCCAGTACTTC.

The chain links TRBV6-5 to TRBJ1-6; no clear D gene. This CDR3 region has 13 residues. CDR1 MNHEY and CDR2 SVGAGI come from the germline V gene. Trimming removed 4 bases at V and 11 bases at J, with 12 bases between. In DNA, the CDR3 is TGTGCCAGCAGTTTCCTACGATTTGCACCCCTCCACTTT. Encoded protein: CASSFLRFAPLHF.

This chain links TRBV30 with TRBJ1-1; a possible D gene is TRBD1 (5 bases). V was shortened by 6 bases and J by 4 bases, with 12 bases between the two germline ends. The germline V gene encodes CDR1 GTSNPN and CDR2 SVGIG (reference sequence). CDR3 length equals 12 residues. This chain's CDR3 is CACIKGITEAFF. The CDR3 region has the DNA TGTGCCTGTATCAAGGGGATCACTGAAGCTTTCTTT.

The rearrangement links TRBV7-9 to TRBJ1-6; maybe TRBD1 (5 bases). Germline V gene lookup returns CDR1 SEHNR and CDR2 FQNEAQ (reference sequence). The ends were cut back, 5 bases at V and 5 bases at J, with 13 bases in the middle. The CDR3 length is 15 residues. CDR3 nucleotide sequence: TGTGCCAGCAGCCCATTGGGGGGGAATAATTCACCCCTCCACTTT. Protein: CASSPLGGNNSPLHF.

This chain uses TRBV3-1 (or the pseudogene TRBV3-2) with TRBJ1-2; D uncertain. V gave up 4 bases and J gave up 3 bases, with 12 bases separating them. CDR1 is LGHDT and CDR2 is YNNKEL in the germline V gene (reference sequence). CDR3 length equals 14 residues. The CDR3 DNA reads TGTGCCAGCAGCCCCCGGCAGGCCTACTATGGCTACACCTTC. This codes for CASSPRQAYYGYTF.

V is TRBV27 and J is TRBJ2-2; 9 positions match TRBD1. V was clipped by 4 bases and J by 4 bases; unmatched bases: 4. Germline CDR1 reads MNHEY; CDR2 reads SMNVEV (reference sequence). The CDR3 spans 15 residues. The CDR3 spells CASSWDRVGTGELFF. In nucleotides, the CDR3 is TGTGCCAGCAGTTGGGACAGGGTTGGCACCGGGGAGCTGTTTTTT.

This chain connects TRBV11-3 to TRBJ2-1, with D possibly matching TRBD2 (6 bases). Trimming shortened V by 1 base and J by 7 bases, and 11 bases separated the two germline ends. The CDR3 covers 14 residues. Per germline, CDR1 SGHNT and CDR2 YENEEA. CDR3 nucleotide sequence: TGTGCCAGCAGCTTAGCGGGAGCAGTTAATGAGCAGTTCTTC. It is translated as CASSLAGAVNEQFF.